This TCR beta chain was identified during a study of blood T cell repertoires in COVID-19. Turning to the study itself: Samples representing acute and convalescent COVID-19 were sourced from the United States, Italy and Spain.

Germline V gives CDR1 SEHNR, CDR2 FQNEAQ (reference sequence). V lost 7 bases and J lost 8, with 17 bases in between. The CDR3 loop spans 13 amino acids. Sequenced by immunoSEQ multiplex PCR; TCRdb stores in-frame clones only, minus some. The table records hundreds of thousands of clones, about 85% of them present only once. Specimen: peripheral blood. This sequence originates from a woman aged 18-29 years who had recovered from COVID-19. This chain joins TRBV7-9 and TRBJ1-2, with D hard to call. The CDR3 here is CASNKESVAGYTF. CDR3 DNA: TGTGCCAGCAACAAGGAGAGCGTAGCCGGCTACACCTTC.